This T cell receptor (beta chain) was identified during a study of cytomegalovirus exposure and HLA in healthy donors. Findings and caveats of the study: Researchers counted roughly 160 TCR beta chains as cytomegalovirus-associated.

CDR3 length: 14 amino acids. Per the germline V gene, CDR1 is SGHNT and CDR2 is YYREEE (reference sequence). Trimming removed 3 bases at V and 1 base at J, with 10 bases between. Data came from immunoSEQ multiplex PCR; TCRdb stores just in-frame clones and leaves some out. The top ten hold about 15% of the sample, which has about 180,000 clones, less than 85% seen once. As concerns this clone: What it binds is not known.

The rearrangement uses TRBV5-4 and TRBJ1-2; D is unresolved. The TCR sequence derives from a young man in good health and CMV-seropositive. Specimen: PBMCs. As DNA, the CDR3 is TGTGCCAGCAGCTGGAGAGTTCTTAACTATGGCTACACCTTC. This encodes CASSWRVLNYGYTF.